Shown below are 14 T cell receptor beta chains from a single sample sequenced in a study of blood T cells in healthy people across ages. Primers used in a second PCR of about 6 to 11 cycles were a sample-barcoded 5' primer and a J-beta primer mix. TCRdb re-called the 5' RACE reads through MiXCR, storing one row per CDR3 protein. This table holds over 1,500,000 distinct CDR3 sequences, around 42% found once. Sequenced: blood. These receptors were collected from a human donor in good health.

The V call is TRBV29-1, the J call TRBJ2-1, with 8 nucleotides matching TRBD2. After removal of 0 bases from V and 2 bases from J, the junction contained 6 bases not matched to a gene. The germline CDR1 and CDR2 sequences are SQVTM and ANQGSEA. The CDR3 loop spans 16 amino acids. The CDR3 spells CSVEEGGGSTYNEQFF. The CDR3 DNA is TGCAGCGTTGAAGAGGGCGGGGGGAGCACCTACAATGAGCAGTTCTTC.

The table lists this clonotype with a few counts. The V call is TRBV4-3, the J call TRBJ2-1; D might be TRBD1 or TRBD2, each matching 5 bases. V was cut by 0 bases and J by 9 bases, with 12 bases left in between. CDR3 length: 14 residues. Germline V gene lookup returns CDR1 LGHNA and CDR2 YSLEER. CDR3 residues: CASSQDGGFGEQFF. DNA of the CDR3: TGCGCCAGCAGCCAAGATGGGGGTTTCGGTGAGCAGTTCTTC.

CDR3 nucleotides: TGTGCCAGTAGTATTGGCTGGGCAGGGGGGACTGAAGCTTTCTTT. Protein: CASSIGWAGGTEAFF. J is TRBJ1-1 and V is TRBV19, with 7 bases fitting TRBD1. CDR3 size: 15 residues. Germline assignment: CDR1 LNHDA and CDR2 SQIVND (reference sequence). The ends lost 3 bases at V and 5 bases at J; junction bases unmatched: 9. Combining the CDR3 with reference TRBV19 and TRBJ1-1 gives the whole variable domain DGGITQSPKYLFRKEGQNVTLSCEQNLNHDAMYWYRQDPGQGLRLIYYSQIVNDFQKGDIAEGYSVSREKKESFPLTVTSAQKNPTAFYLCASSIGWAGGTEAFFGQGTRLTVV.

The chain has TRBV29-1 and TRBJ2-5; 7 positions match TRBD1. The germline V gene encodes CDR1 SQVTM and CDR2 ANQGSEA. The CDR3 is 14 amino acids. The V gene end was trimmed by 6 bases and the J gene end by 5 bases; junction bases not matched to a gene: 12. The CDR3 is CSVGSGQLRETQYF. CDR3 nucleotide sequence: TGCAGCGTAGGTTCGGGACAGTTACGGGAGACCCAGTACTTC.

This clonotype has just one count. DNA for the CDR3: TGTGCCAGCACCGGTCGGCTGGGTGCGGGTGGGGGCTACACCTTC. This gives the protein CASTGRLGAGGGYTF. The chain is built from TRBV9 and TRBJ1-2; D gene unclear. CDR1 and CDR2 from the germline V gene are SGDLS and YYNGEE. Trimming cost V 6 bases and J 8 bases, with 23 bases left between them. There are 15 residues in the CDR3.

The CDR3 spells CASSYRDRPYGYTF. For the CDR3, the DNA is TGTGCCAGCAGCTACCGGGACAGGCCCTATGGCTACACCTTC. V usage is TRBV7-9 and J usage is TRBJ1-2; 8 bases align to TRBD1. With 4 bases clipped from V and 4 bases from J, the junction kept 5 bases outside the gene matches. This CDR3 is built from 14 residues. Germline-derived CDR1 and CDR2 are SEHNR and FQNEAQ (reference sequence).

This clonotype was seen a handful of times. This chain links TRBV7-8 with TRBJ1-1; 9 positions agree with TRBD1. Germline values: CDR1 SGHVS, CDR2 FQNEAQ. The J segment lost 3 bases and the V segment lost 0 bases, leaving 2 bases of the junction unmatched. The CDR3 covers 15 residues. The CDR3 is CASSLATGGYTEAFF. In nucleotides, the CDR3 is TGTGCCAGCAGCTTAGCAACAGGGGGCTACACTGAAGCTTTCTTT. Variable domain in full (rest from reference TRBV7-8 and TRBJ1-1): GAGVSQSPRYKVAKRGQDVALRCDPISGHVSLFWYQQALGQGPEFLTYFQNEAQLDKSGLPSDRFFAERPEGSVSTLKIQRTQQEDSAVYLCASSLATGGYTEAFFGQGTRLTVV.

CDR3 sequence (DNA): TGCAGTGCTAGAGATCAGAGACAGGGGAGATACTATGGCTACACCTTC. It codes for CSARDQRQGRYYGYTF. V and J are TRBV20-1 and TRBJ1-2, with 8 bases lining up with TRBD1. The J segment lost 3 bases and the V segment lost 0 bases, leaving 9 bases of the junction unmatched. The CDR3 is 16 amino acids. CDR1 is DFQATT and CDR2 is SNEGSKA in the germline V gene (reference sequence).

J is TRBJ1-1 and V is TRBV29-1; TRBD1 aligns across 9 bases. This CDR3 spans 13 amino acids. Trimming cost V 7 bases and J 2 bases; bases outside gene matches: 5. In germline, CDR1 is SQVTM, CDR2 ANQGSEA. The chain's CDR3 is CSGWDRVNTEAFF. CDR3 DNA: TGCAGCGGATGGGACAGGGTTAACACTGAAGCTTTCTTT.

This clonotype was recorded once. This chain connects TRBV27 to TRBJ2-7; D remains ambiguous. The V end was cut by 5 bases, the J end by 2 bases, with 13 bases between. The CDR3 has 14 amino acids. Germline V gene lookup returns CDR1 MNHEY and CDR2 SMNVEV (reference sequence). The CDR3 bases are TGTGCCAGCAGTACCTCGGACGGAACCTACGAGCAGTACTTC. Amino acids: CASSTSDGTYEQYF.

The rearrangement joins TRBV20-1 to TRBJ1-2, with D hard to call. The CDR3 spans 12 residues. V was pared by 6 bases and J by 2 bases, with 10 bases between. Germline V gene data show CDR1 as DFQATT and CDR2 as SNEGSKA (reference sequence). For the CDR3, the DNA is TGCAGTGCAACACACGGAAACTATGGCTACACCTTC. Its protein is CSATHGNYGYTF.

The V call is TRBV10-3, the J call TRBJ2-7, with 10 nucleotides matching TRBD1. CDR3 length: 14 residues. The V and J ends lost 7 bases and 0 bases, in that order; junction bases with no gene match: 3. CDR1 is ENHRY, CDR2 SYGVKD, per germline. The CDR3 bases are TGTGCCATCATGAGGACAGGGGGCTCCTACGAGCAGTACTTC. This translates into CAIMRTGGSYEQYF.

The chain combines TRBV7-2 with TRBJ2-1, with 7 bases that match TRBD1. Trimming removed 1 base from V and 8 bases from J; junction bases left unmatched: 11. This CDR3 has 16 amino acids. CDR1 SGHTA and CDR2 FQGNSA come from the germline V gene. CDR3 protein: CASSLEPFRGNDEQFF. As DNA, the CDR3 is TGTGCCAGCAGCTTAGAGCCCTTCAGGGGGAACGATGAGCAGTTCTTC.

Only a few counts were recorded for this clonotype. The J gene is TRBJ2-1, the V gene TRBV7-3; 7 positions match TRBD2. Germline CDR1 reads SGHTA; CDR2 reads FQGTGA. The CDR3 is 13 residues long. V trimming: 5 bases; J trimming: 7 bases; junction bases outside the gene matches: 5. The CDR3 reads CASSLGRENEQFF. The CDR3 DNA sequence: TGTGCCAGCAGCCTAGGGCGGGAGAATGAGCAGTTCTTC.